This T cell receptor beta chain was identified in a study of T cell responses to AZD1222 COVID-19 vaccine (dated by TCRdb to the early 2020s). Regarding the complete study: A total of about 230 trial participants underwent TCR sequencing, of whom nearly 210 received two doses of AZD1222 and roughly 25 received two doses of the MenACWY control vaccine. Trial participants were enrolled by age into subgroups of 18-55, 56-69 and 70-plus years, and about 150, 27 and 61 TCR-sequenced participants, respectively, were included in these subgroups. General findings and caveats noted by the study authors: In the small 56-69-year group, the increase in depth fell short of significance, most likely because of low power. Epitopes outside the regions mutated in the B.1.351 and B.1.1.7 variants were reportedly recognized by nearly half of the unique spike-specific TCRs. The whole spike protein was spanned by vaccine-associated CD4 TCRs, and dominant responses were seen in regions 160-218 and 743-854. Most participants were white British and females outnumbered males, and the authors suggested that clonal diversity may have been underestimated. Spike-specific TCR breadth and depth rose significantly after two AZD1222 doses compared with day 0 and with MenACWY recipients. No day 14 peak-response samples were available, so repertoires were characterized only after the peak T cell response. Conclusions about previously exposed vaccinees are limited because only five to seven AZD1222 recipients were SARS-CoV-2 seropositive at baseline.

In light of the paper, this sample's time point label describes: about 28 days (+/-7) after the second vaccine dose. AZD1222 recipients given second doses at about 4 weeks or at about 12 weeks were pooled, since spike-specific TCR depth and breadth were not found to differ between the two schedules. Vaccinee samples came from UK trials COV001 and COV002, including a single-blind randomized controlled phase 2/3 trial of AZD1222 (ChAdOx1 nCoV-19) in healthy adults. Trial participant PBMC samples were collected at day 0 and day 28 after the second dose for TCRbeta chain sequencing. With regard to this clone: No cognate antigen has been identified for it. Base qualities are not at hand, and no much larger clone is one base apart.

The CDR3 regions of human TCRbeta chains were subjected to immunosequencing. The authors' analysis ran thus. Repertoire TCRs were matched against a reference library of SARS-CoV-2-specific TCRs generated with the MIRA antigen-specificity platform. Breadth was defined as the fraction of unique TCRs that were SARS-CoV-2-associated, and depth was defined as the fraction of total T cells that were SARS-CoV-2-associated. Each spike-specific TCR was assigned to its reactive spike region and to a CD4 or CD8 class using the MIRA data. Log10-transformed breadth and depth values were compared by one-way ANOVA with Sidak's multiple comparisons tests. The clones in this table, taken by TCRdb from immuneACCESS, are in-frame only. Not every clone is retained; where verified, under half of the shortfall comes from an unresolved V gene, and the cause of the rest is unknown. Clonal size and the V and J genes are those of that table, whereas D and trimming came from the DNA. Recorded for this sample are roughly 99,000 clones; around nine tenths of them occurred a single time. The ten largest clonotypes hold about 6.6% of the sample.

Trimming costs V 4 bases and J 1 base, and their ends lie 11 bases apart. The germline V gene (reference sequence) sets CDR1 to LNHDA and CDR2 to SQIVND. From cysteine to phenylalanine, the CDR3 is 15 amino acids long. Of the read, only the CDR3 DNA is kept; its 45 bases are in frame from base 1. The source material was peripheral blood, sampled 28 days after the second AZD1222 dose. Rearrangement joined TRBV19 to TRBJ1-5; D gene: possibly TRBD1, on 6 matching bases. The clonotype was recovered from an adult who received the AZD1222 COVID-19 vaccine. This receptor carries the CDR3 CASSTWTASNQPQHF. The DNA sequence is as follows: TGTGCCAGTAGTACCTGGACAGCGAGCAATCAGCCCCAGCATTTT.